These 16 T cell receptor beta chains share one sample of origin, sequenced in a study of control samples from healthy donors and cancer patients. Generated by immunoSEQ multiplex PCR, the TCRdb table keeps only in-frame clones and is missing some. The sample contains roughly 130,000 clones, approximately 94% of which appear only once. Sequencing was done on a sample of PBMCs. All receptors come from a man aged 50-59 years with head and neck cancer.

The V gene is TRBV6-5, the J gene TRBJ1-1, with D unclear. Germline V gene data show CDR1 as MNHEY and CDR2 as SVGAGI. The V end was cut by 1 base, the J end by 1 base, with 4 bases between. The CDR3 is made up of 13 amino acids. CDR3 in amino acids: CASSYYQNTEAFF. For the CDR3, the DNA is TGTGCCAGCAGTTACTACCAGAACACTGAAGCTTTCTTT.

The rearrangement uses TRBV7-9 and TRBJ1-6; 9 bases agree with TRBD1. The CDR3 is made up of 16 amino acids. The ends lost 1 base at V and 7 bases at J; junction bases unmatched: 5. Germline V gene data show CDR1 as SEHNR and CDR2 as FQNEAQ (reference sequence). CDR3 sequence: CASSLDPGQGNSPLHF. The DNA of the CDR3 is TGTGCCAGCAGCTTAGATCCGGGACAGGGAAATTCACCCCTCCACTTT.

This clone was found once. This sequence joins TRBV27 and TRBJ2-6; 7 bases match TRBD1. This CDR3 contains 18 residues. V gave up 5 bases and J gave up 0 bases; unmatched junction bases: 10. CDR1 is MNHEY, CDR2 SMNVEV, per germline (reference sequence). CDR3 residues: CASSPGTAAISGANVLTF. In nucleotides, the CDR3 is TGTGCCAGCAGTCCTGGGACAGCCGCTATCTCTGGGGCCAACGTCCTGACTTTC.

The chain combines TRBV5-1 with TRBJ1-6; 8 bases map to TRBD1. The CDR3 loop spans 15 amino acids. V shed 1 base, J shed 6 bases, and the junction held 3 bases outside the gene matches. CDR1 and CDR2 (germline): SGHRS, YFSETQ. CDR3 nucleotide sequence: TGCGCCAGCAGCTTGCGGGGACAGGCTAATTCACCCCTCCACTTT. Translated: CASSLRGQANSPLHF.

The chain uses TRBV30 and TRBJ2-7; D may correspond to TRBD1 or TRBD2 (5 bases each). Deletions cut 5 bases from V and 4 bases from J, with 12 bases between. The CDR3 has 12 amino acids. CDR1 and CDR2 from the germline V gene are GTSNPN and SVGIG (reference sequence). The CDR3 spells CAWGTVRYEQYF. CDR3 sequence (DNA): TGTGCCTGGGGGACGGTGAGATACGAGCAGTACTTC.

The J gene is TRBJ1-2, the V gene TRBV5-4, with 9 bases matching TRBD1. Trimming at V came to 3 bases and at J to 6 bases, leaving 0 bases not matched to a gene. CDR3 length: 12 amino acids. Per the germline V gene, CDR1 is SGHNT and CDR2 is YYREEE (reference sequence). CDR3 sequence reads: CASSWDRDGYTF. CDR3 coding DNA: TGTGCCAGCAGCTGGGACAGGGATGGCTACACCTTC. The full variable domain, with the rest looked up from reference TRBV5-4 and TRBJ1-2, is ETGVTQSPTHLIKTRGQQVTLRCSSQSGHNTVSWYQQALGQGPQFIFQYYREEENGRGNFPPRFSGLQFPNYSSELNVNALELDDSALYLCASSWDRDGYTFGSGTRLTVV.

DNA for the CDR3: TGTGCCAGTAGGTCAACAGGGGGATCCACTGAAGCTTTCTTT. Amino acid sequence: CASRSTGGSTEAFF. This chain links TRBV19 with TRBJ1-1, with 8 nucleotides matching TRBD1. CDR1 is LNHDA, CDR2 SQIVND, per germline (reference sequence). The CDR3 consists of 14 residues. V lost 6 bases and J lost 4; bases outside the gene matches: 7.

The V and J genes are TRBV30 and TRBJ1-1; tentatively, D is TRBD1 (6 bases). The CDR3 sequence is 12 residues long. CDR1 is GTSNPN and CDR2 is SVGIG in the germline V gene (reference sequence). Trimming shortened V by 5 bases and J by 6 bases, and 13 bases separated the two germline ends. CDR3 DNA sequence: TGTGCCTGGTTGGGGGCCTTGGCTGAAGCTTTCTTT. This sequence encodes CAWLGALAEAFF.

This clone is a singleton in its sample. V and J are TRBV19 and TRBJ2-7; 13 bases fit TRBD2. This CDR3 comprises 19 residues. Germline V CDR1 and CDR2: LNHDA, SQIVND (reference sequence). V was clipped by 2 bases and J by 2 bases; unmatched bases: 12. CDR3 sequence reads: CASSISRGLAGVLTYEQYF. In DNA, the CDR3 is TGTGCCAGTAGTATATCCCGCGGACTAGCGGGGGTCCTGACCTACGAGCAGTACTTC.

This chain links TRBV14 with TRBJ2-5; D is unresolved. Germline values: CDR1 SGHDN, CDR2 FVKESK. V dropped 0 bases and J dropped 0 bases, with 11 bases sitting between them. The CDR3 contains 16 residues. The CDR3 bases are TGTGCCAGCAGCCAAGAATATGGCAGCTACCAAGAGACCCAGTACTTC. Encoded protein: CASSQEYGSYQETQYF.

The chain couples TRBV6-5 to TRBJ1-1; D not resolved. With 2 bases removed from V and 1 base from J, the gap between germline ends came to 5 bases. The germline V gene encodes CDR1 MNHEY and CDR2 SVGAGI. The CDR3 runs to 13 residues. Here the CDR3 DNA reads TGTGCCAGCAGTTACGGTCAGAACACTGAAGCTTTCTTT. Protein product: CASSYGQNTEAFF.

This clone was seen a single time. The rearrangement uses TRBV5-6 and TRBJ2-7; a weak D match, TRBD1 (6 bases). This CDR3 comprises 14 residues. V was pared by 3 bases and J by 1 base, with 11 bases between. Germline loops: CDR1 SGHDT, CDR2 YYEEEE. Written as DNA, the CDR3 is TGTGCCAGCAGCTGGAGAGGGGGATCCTACGAGCAGTACTTC. Its protein is CASSWRGGSYEQYF.

The V gene is TRBV16, the J gene TRBJ2-4; tentatively, D is TRBD2 (5 bases). The CDR3 sequence is 14 residues long. CDR1 and CDR2 (germline): KGHSY, FQNENV. Trimming took off 2 bases at V and 10 bases at J, with 15 bases between the two ends. CDR3: CASSQPMTGTIQYF. In nucleotides, the CDR3 is TGTGCCAGCAGCCAACCGATGACGGGAACAATTCAGTACTTC.

J is TRBJ1-2 and V is TRBV11-2, with a possible D match to TRBD1 (5 bases). The V gene's germline CDR1 is SGHAT and CDR2 FQNNGV. Trimming left V 2 bases short and J 6 bases short, with 19 bases between. The CDR3 consists of 16 residues. The DNA of the CDR3 is TGTGCCAGCAGCTTATCTATACGTACAGGCAAGGATGGCTACACCTTC. Protein sequence: CASSLSIRTGKDGYTF. Full variable domain (rest looked up from reference TRBV11-2 and TRBJ1-2): EAGVAQSPRYKIIEKRQSVAFWCNPISGHATLYWYQQILGQGPKLLIQFQNNGVVDDSQLPKDRFSAERLKGVDSTLKIQPAKLEDSAVYLCASSLSIRTGKDGYTFGSGTRLTVV.

For the CDR3, the DNA is TGTGCCATCAGTGCCACGGGACGGATGAACACTGAAGCTTTCTTT. As protein: CAISATGRMNTEAFF. The rearrangement uses TRBV10-3 and TRBJ1-1; tentatively, D is TRBD1 (5 bases). The CDR3 is made up of 15 amino acids. The germline CDR1 and CDR2 sequences are ENHRY and SYGVKD. V lost 4 bases and J 0 bases, leaving 12 bases between the germline ends.

This clone was seen more than once but under ten times. The gene calls are TRBV7-2 and TRBJ2-7; 8 bases align to TRBD1. This CDR3 comprises 16 residues. Germline V lookup: CDR1 SGHTA, CDR2 FQGNSA. J gave up 0 bases and V 5 bases, and 9 bases lay outside the gene matches. The CDR3 loop reads CASSPRQGKASYEQYF. The CDR3, as DNA: TGTGCCAGCAGCCCCCGACAGGGGAAGGCCTCCTACGAGCAGTACTTC.